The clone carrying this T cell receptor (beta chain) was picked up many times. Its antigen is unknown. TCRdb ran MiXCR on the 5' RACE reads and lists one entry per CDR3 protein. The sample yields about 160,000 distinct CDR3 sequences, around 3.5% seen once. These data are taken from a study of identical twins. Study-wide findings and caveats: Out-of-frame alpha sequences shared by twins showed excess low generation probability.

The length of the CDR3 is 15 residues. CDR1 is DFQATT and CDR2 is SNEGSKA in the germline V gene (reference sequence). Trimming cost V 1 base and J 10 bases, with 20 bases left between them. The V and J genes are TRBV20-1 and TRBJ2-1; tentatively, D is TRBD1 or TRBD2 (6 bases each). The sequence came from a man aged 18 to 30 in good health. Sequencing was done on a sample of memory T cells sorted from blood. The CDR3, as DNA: TGCAGTGCTAGAGGCCAAAGACTAGTCGGGGGCGAGCAGTTCTTC. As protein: CSARGQRLVGGEQFF.